The 31 T cell receptor beta chains below were found in one sample sequenced in a study of T cell changes during pregnancy in multiple sclerosis. Only in-frame clones appear in the TCRdb table, and some are missing; sequencing was by immunoSEQ multiplex PCR. The sample lists about 20,000 clones; less than 90% were seen once. Sequenced here: CD8+ T cells from peripheral blood mononuclear cells, sampled in the third trimester of pregnancy. The receptors derive from a female donor in good health, enrolled as a control in a pregnancy study.

This chain joins TRBV30 and TRBJ2-1, with 8 bases fitting TRBD2. The CDR3 has 14 amino acids. The germline CDR1 and CDR2 sequences are GTSNPN and SVGIG (reference sequence). V shed 4 bases, J shed 9 bases, and the junction held 11 bases outside the gene matches. CDR3 amino acids: CAWNPGLGSSEQFF. The CDR3 DNA is TGTGCCTGGAATCCGGGACTAGGGTCGAGTGAGCAGTTCTTC.

The CDR3 region has the DNA TGTGCCAGCAGTTTGGATACAGGCGGCAATCAGCCCCAGCATTTT. This translates into CASSLDTGGNQPQHF. The chain uses TRBV28 and TRBJ1-5; possibly TRBD1 for D (5 bases). CDR3 length: 15 residues. Trimming shortened V by 3 bases and J by 2 bases, and 11 bases separated the two germline ends. Germline values: CDR1 MDHEN, CDR2 SYDVKM.

CDR3 in amino acids: CASSETGTSGTGELFF. CDR3 in DNA: TGTGCCAGCAGCGAAACCGGGACTAGCGGCACCGGGGAGCTGTTTTTT. The V gene is TRBV6-4, the J gene TRBJ2-2; 11 nucleotides match TRBD2. The CDR3 totals 16 residues. Per germline, CDR1 MRHNA and CDR2 SNTAGT. After removal of 6 bases from V and 4 bases from J, the junction contained 7 bases not matched to a gene.

The chain uses TRBV5-6 and TRBJ2-7; D is perhaps TRBD1 (6 bases). V was trimmed by 4 bases and J by 7 bases, leaving 18 bases between them. CDR1 is SGHDT and CDR2 is YYEEEE in the germline V gene. The length of the CDR3 is 14 residues. DNA for the CDR3: TGTGCCAGCAGCCCGGGACAAACCCAGTTAGAGCAGTACTTC. Translating gives CASSPGQTQLEQYF.

V is TRBV2 and J is TRBJ1-5, with a tentative D call TRBD1 (5 bases). Germline CDR1 is SNHLY and CDR2 is FYNNEI. This CDR3 region has 14 residues. The V gene lost 1 base and the J gene lost 3 bases, with 7 bases spanning the gap. Here the CDR3 reads CASSEDRPNQPQHF. CDR3 bases: TGTGCCAGCAGTGAAGACAGGCCCAATCAGCCCCAGCATTTT.

This sequence joins TRBV7-2 and TRBJ2-2; TRBD1 aligns across 8 bases. V dropped 5 bases and J dropped 4; count of bases not matched to a gene: 9. Germline V gene lookup returns CDR1 SGHTA and CDR2 FQGNSA. This CDR3 contains 16 residues. For the CDR3, the DNA is TGTGCCAGCAGCGGTCCGACAGGGGCCTCCACCGGGGAGCTGTTTTTT. Protein sequence: CASSGPTGASTGELFF. The whole variable domain, remainder taken from reference TRBV7-2 and TRBJ2-2, is GAGVSQSPSNKVTEKGKDVELRCDPISGHTALYWYRQSLGQGLEFLIYFQGNSAPDKSGLPSDRFSAERTGGSVSTLTIQRTQQEDSAVYLCASSGPTGASTGELFFGEGSRLTVL.

The chain combines TRBV1 with TRBJ2-5; the DNA was not compared with TRBD2, the D call given in the table. TRBV1 is termed a pseudogene. The CDR3 is made up of 15 amino acids. The CDR3 sequence is CTSSQGSAISETQYF. The CDR3 nucleotides are TGCACCAGCAGCCAAGGCTCGGCGATTAGCGAGACCCAGTACTTC.

The chain couples TRBV9 to TRBJ2-2; D perhaps matches TRBD1 (5 bases). The length of the CDR3 is 15 residues. The germline V and J ends were trimmed by 2 bases and 2 bases, with 10 bases remaining between them. From germline, CDR1 is SGDLS and CDR2 YYNGEE. In DNA form, the CDR3 reads TGTGCCAGCAGCGTCAGACAGATTAACACCGGGGAGCTGTTTTTT. This sequence encodes CASSVRQINTGELFF. Complete variable domain (other parts from reference TRBV9 and TRBJ2-2): DSGVTQTPKHLITATGQRVTLRCSPRSGDLSVYWYQQSLDQGLQFLIQYYNGEERAKGNILERFSAQQFPDLHSELNLSSLELGDSALYFCASSVRQINTGELFFGEGSRLTVL.

V and J are TRBV6-6 and TRBJ1-5, with 7 bases fitting TRBD1. This CDR3 is built from 15 residues. Germline V gene lookup returns CDR1 MNHNY and CDR2 SVGAGI (reference sequence). V shed 6 bases and J 7 bases; nucleotides not matched to a gene: 12. The CDR3 nucleotides are TGTGCCAGCAGCTCTGGGGCAGGGGGACGGCAGCCCCAGCATTTT. The encoded protein is CASSSGAGGRQPQHF.

The J gene is TRBJ1-1, the V gene TRBV28; D is unclear. The germline V gene has CDR1 MDHEN and CDR2 SYDVKM. The CDR3 runs 14 residues. With 3 bases removed from V and 3 bases from J, the gap between germline ends came to 11 bases. The CDR3 nucleotides are TGTGCCAGCAGTTTGCCCCGTCGGGACACTGAAGCTTTCTTT. Residues: CASSLPRRDTEAFF. Together with reference TRBV28 and TRBJ1-1, the CDR3 gives the full variable domain: DVKVTQSSRYLVKRTGEKVFLECVQDMDHENMFWYRQDPGLGLRLIYFSYDVKMKEKGDIPEGYSVSREKKERFSLILESASTNQTSMYLCASSLPRRDTEAFFGQGTRLTVV.

V is TRBV5-6 and J is TRBJ1-1; 12 bases map to TRBD1. Germline V gives CDR1 SGHDT, CDR2 YYEEEE. V trimming: 3 bases; J trimming: 7 bases; junction bases outside the gene matches: 7. This CDR3 is 15 amino acids long. The CDR3 protein is CASSWGTGGEIEAFF. Written as DNA, the CDR3 is TGTGCCAGCAGCTGGGGGACAGGGGGCGAGATTGAAGCTTTCTTT. The complete variable domain, with remaining parts taken from reference TRBV5-6 and TRBJ1-1, reads DAGVTQSPTHLIKTRGQQVTLRCSPKSGHDTVSWYQQALGQGPQFIFQYYEEEERQRGNFPDRFSGHQFPNYSSELNVNALLLGDSALYLCASSWGTGGEIEAFFGQGTRLTVV.

This chain links TRBV21-1 with TRBJ2-5; the D call of TRBD1 is as the table states it, not checked on the DNA. TRBV21-1 is shown as a pseudogene. The CDR3 is made up of 16 amino acids. As DNA, the CDR3 is TGTGCCAGCAGCCTGGAGGGACAGGGAAGAGGAGAGACCCAGTACTTC. Amino acid sequence: CASSLEGQGRGETQYF.

This chain uses TRBV12-2 with TRBJ2-6; the tabulated D call, TRBD1, remains unverified against the DNA. TRBV12-2 is labeled a pseudogene. This CDR3 spans 23 amino acids. This CDR3 is CASRLRTDRTGTGVLNGANVLTF. In nucleotides, the CDR3 is TGTGCAAGTCGCTTACGGACCGATCGAACCGGGACAGGGGTCCTGAATGGGGCCAACGTCCTGACTTTC.

The J gene is TRBJ2-7, the V gene TRBV4-3; 7 bases align to TRBD1. The CDR3 totals 15 residues. J lost 5 bases, V lost 1 base, and 8 bases had no gene match. Germline V gives CDR1 LGHNA, CDR2 YSLEER. CDR3 residues: CASSQGQGVGNEQYF. The CDR3 region has the DNA TGCGCCAGCAGCCAAGGACAGGGTGTTGGAAACGAGCAGTACTTC.

The CDR3: CAISETDRVPYEQYF. The DNA for the CDR3 is TGTGCCATCAGTGAGACCGACAGGGTTCCCTACGAGCAGTACTTC. The V gene is TRBV10-3, the J gene TRBJ2-7; 7 bases map to TRBD1. Unmatched junction bases numbered 6, after V lost 2 bases and J lost 2 bases. The germline CDR1 and CDR2 sequences are ENHRY and SYGVKD. The CDR3 sequence is 15 residues long.

This clone was found once. This chain uses TRBV11-2 with TRBJ2-7; 12 positions agree with TRBD1. Unmatched junction bases numbered 7, after V lost 5 bases and J lost 5 bases. The CDR3 totals 15 residues. Germline CDR1 reads SGHAT; CDR2 reads FQNNGV. The CDR3 spells CASSLLGTGGDEQYF. The DNA of the CDR3 is TGTGCCAGCAGCCTCCTAGGGACAGGGGGCGACGAGCAGTACTTC.

This rearrangement joins TRBV19 to TRBJ2-3; 7 bases are shared with TRBD1. CDR1 and CDR2 from the germline V gene are LNHDA and SQIVND (reference sequence). The CDR3 loop spans 13 amino acids. V gave up 10 bases and J gave up 2 bases; unmatched junction bases: 6. CDR3 sequence reads: CATRTGFTDTQYF. The CDR3 bases are TGTGCCACCCGGACAGGATTCACAGATACGCAGTATTTT.

The chain combines TRBV9 with TRBJ2-7, with TRBD2 matching 7 bases. This CDR3 spans 15 amino acids. CDR1 and CDR2 (germline): SGDLS, YYNGEE. V lost 7 bases to trimming and J lost 7 bases; unmatched junction nucleotides: 17. The CDR3 region has the DNA TGTGCCAGCCGTTCGGGGGGAGAACCTATACTGGAGCAGTACTTC. Protein product: CASRSGGEPILEQYF.

The chain joins TRBV9 to TRBJ2-5; 7 bases line up with TRBD2. V shed 0 bases and J 4 bases; nucleotides not matched to a gene: 12. Germline V gene sequence: CDR1 SGDLS, CDR2 YYNGEE. CDR3 length equals 17 residues. The CDR3 sequence is CASSVGRSASGSETQYF. The DNA for the CDR3 is TGTGCCAGCAGCGTAGGTCGTTCGGCTAGCGGATCAGAGACCCAGTACTTC. The full variable domain, in which reference TRBV9 and TRBJ2-5 provide the parts outside the CDR3, is DSGVTQTPKHLITATGQRVTLRCSPRSGDLSVYWYQQSLDQGLQFLIQYYNGEERAKGNILERFSAQQFPDLHSELNLSSLELGDSALYFCASSVGRSASGSETQYFGPGTRLLVL.

V gene TRBV13 combines with J gene TRBJ2-7; 10 bases map to TRBD2. The length of the CDR3 is 19 residues. Trimming at V came to 1 base and at J to 6 bases, leaving 18 bases not matched to a gene. Germline CDR1 and CDR2: PRHDT and FYEKMQ (reference sequence). Here the CDR3 DNA reads TGTGCCAGCAGCTTAGAAGCGGGGGGGCCCCAAGGGGGATACTCCGAGCAGTACTTC. Translated: CASSLEAGGPQGGYSEQYF. Full variable domain (missing parts from reference TRBV13 and TRBJ2-7): AAGVIQSPRHLIKEKRETATLKCYPIPRHDTVYWYQQGPGQDPQFLISFYEKMQSDKGSIPDRFSAQQFSDYHSELNMSSLELGDSALYFCASSLEAGGPQGGYSEQYFGPGTRLTVT.

The rearrangement uses TRBV25-1 and TRBJ1-4; D may be TRBD1 (5 bases). CDR1 MGHDK and CDR2 SYGVNS come from the germline V gene. This CDR3 region has 18 residues. Trimming cost V 0 bases and J 3 bases, with 17 bases left between them. The CDR3 nucleotides read TGTGCCAGCAGTGAATATATTCCTCAGGGAAGGGCTAATGAAAAACTGTTTTTT. Translation gives CASSEYIPQGRANEKLFF.

This clone occurred once. The rearrangement uses TRBV28 and TRBJ1-2; D gene uncertain. The CDR3 extends over 14 amino acids. From germline, CDR1 is MDHEN and CDR2 SYDVKM. The germline V and J ends were trimmed by 2 bases and 6 bases, with 13 bases remaining between them. CDR3 DNA: TGTGCCAGCAGTTTAGCGGGGATTGCTCATGGCTACACCTTC. Its translation: CASSLAGIAHGYTF.

The rearrangement joins TRBV29-1 to TRBJ2-1, with TRBD2 matching over 7 bases. With V trimmed by 4 bases and J by 5 bases, 5 bases remained unmatched. This CDR3 region has 13 residues. Germline V gives CDR1 SQVTM, CDR2 ANQGSEA. This CDR3 reads CSVGGGGNNEQFF. CDR3 in DNA: TGCAGCGTTGGAGGCGGGGGTAACAATGAGCAGTTCTTC.

CDR3 residues: CASSDSQGSDTQYF. Written as DNA, the CDR3 is TGTGCCAGCAGTGACTCGCAGGGGTCAGATACGCAGTATTTT. The rearrangement joins TRBV6-4 to TRBJ2-3; tentative D call: TRBD1 (6 bases). The CDR3 is 14 amino acids. With 0 bases removed from V and 4 bases from J, the gap between germline ends came to 8 bases. Germline V lookup: CDR1 MRHNA, CDR2 SNTAGT.

This chain uses TRBV6-1 with TRBJ2-5, with TRBD2 identical over 9 bases. Per germline, CDR1 MNHNS and CDR2 SASEGT. The CDR3 runs 15 residues. The junction had 4 bases not matched to a gene; V was cut back by 2 bases and J by 3 bases. The CDR3 bases are TGTGCCAGCAGTGAATGGCAGCGGGGGGAAGAGACCCAGTACTTC. Amino acids: CASSEWQRGEETQYF.

The chain couples TRBV10-2 to TRBJ2-7; 7 bases align to TRBD2. Germline V CDR1 and CDR2: WSHSY, SAAADI. This CDR3 has 13 residues. The V segment lost 7 bases and the J segment 0 bases; nucleotides outside the gene matches: 3. The CDR3 sequence: CASTGGSSYEQYF. The CDR3 DNA follows: TGCGCCAGCACCGGGGGGAGCTCCTACGAGCAGTACTTC.

The rearrangement links TRBV6-5 to TRBJ2-3; 12 nucleotides line up with TRBD2. Germline CDR1 MNHEY, CDR2 SVGAGI. Trimming removed 2 bases from V and 10 bases from J; junction bases left unmatched: 7. The CDR3 has 15 residues. The chain's CDR3 is CASSYRLAGGPPQYF. CDR3 sequence (DNA): TGTGCCAGCAGTTACCGGCTAGCGGGGGGGCCGCCGCAGTATTTT.

The V and J genes are TRBV27 and TRBJ2-1, with 9 bases identical to TRBD2. The CDR3 length is 16 residues. Germline V gene lookup returns CDR1 MNHEY and CDR2 SMNVEV (reference sequence). The trim removed 0 bases at V and 6 bases at J, leaving 6 bases unmatched. The CDR3 sequence is CASSLSAGGRFNEQFF. CDR3 nucleotides: TGTGCCAGCAGTTTATCGGCGGGGGGGCGTTTCAATGAGCAGTTCTTC.

The sample holds one count of this clone. This chain joins TRBV4-3 and TRBJ2-3; no clear D gene. The CDR3 sequence is 16 residues long. Trimming took 4 bases from V and 2 from J, leaving 16 bases between them. Germline CDR1 and CDR2: LGHNA and YSLEER. The CDR3 DNA follows: TGCGCCAGCAGCCGTTCACGGTGGGCCTCCACAGATACGCAGTATTTT. This translates into CASSRSRWASTDTQYF.

In its sample, this clone is medium-sized. The V gene is TRBV4-1, the J gene TRBJ2-5; no reliable D call. The CDR3 length is 16 residues. Germline assignment: CDR1 MGHRA and CDR2 YSYEKL. The V and J ends lost 0 bases and 5 bases respectively, with 16 bases between them. CDR3 coding DNA: TGCGCCAGCAGCCAAGATCTGCCTAGTTCGTATGAGACCCAGTACTTC. Translating gives CASSQDLPSSYETQYF.

The chain is built from TRBV7-9 and TRBJ2-1; D is ambiguous. V was cut by 4 bases and J by 6 bases, with 4 bases left in between. Looked up from germline, CDR1 is SEHNR and CDR2 is FQNEAQ (reference sequence). CDR3 size: 11 residues. The CDR3 region has the DNA TGTGCCAGCAGCTCTAGCAATGAGCAGTTCTTC. Its translation is CASSSSNEQFF.